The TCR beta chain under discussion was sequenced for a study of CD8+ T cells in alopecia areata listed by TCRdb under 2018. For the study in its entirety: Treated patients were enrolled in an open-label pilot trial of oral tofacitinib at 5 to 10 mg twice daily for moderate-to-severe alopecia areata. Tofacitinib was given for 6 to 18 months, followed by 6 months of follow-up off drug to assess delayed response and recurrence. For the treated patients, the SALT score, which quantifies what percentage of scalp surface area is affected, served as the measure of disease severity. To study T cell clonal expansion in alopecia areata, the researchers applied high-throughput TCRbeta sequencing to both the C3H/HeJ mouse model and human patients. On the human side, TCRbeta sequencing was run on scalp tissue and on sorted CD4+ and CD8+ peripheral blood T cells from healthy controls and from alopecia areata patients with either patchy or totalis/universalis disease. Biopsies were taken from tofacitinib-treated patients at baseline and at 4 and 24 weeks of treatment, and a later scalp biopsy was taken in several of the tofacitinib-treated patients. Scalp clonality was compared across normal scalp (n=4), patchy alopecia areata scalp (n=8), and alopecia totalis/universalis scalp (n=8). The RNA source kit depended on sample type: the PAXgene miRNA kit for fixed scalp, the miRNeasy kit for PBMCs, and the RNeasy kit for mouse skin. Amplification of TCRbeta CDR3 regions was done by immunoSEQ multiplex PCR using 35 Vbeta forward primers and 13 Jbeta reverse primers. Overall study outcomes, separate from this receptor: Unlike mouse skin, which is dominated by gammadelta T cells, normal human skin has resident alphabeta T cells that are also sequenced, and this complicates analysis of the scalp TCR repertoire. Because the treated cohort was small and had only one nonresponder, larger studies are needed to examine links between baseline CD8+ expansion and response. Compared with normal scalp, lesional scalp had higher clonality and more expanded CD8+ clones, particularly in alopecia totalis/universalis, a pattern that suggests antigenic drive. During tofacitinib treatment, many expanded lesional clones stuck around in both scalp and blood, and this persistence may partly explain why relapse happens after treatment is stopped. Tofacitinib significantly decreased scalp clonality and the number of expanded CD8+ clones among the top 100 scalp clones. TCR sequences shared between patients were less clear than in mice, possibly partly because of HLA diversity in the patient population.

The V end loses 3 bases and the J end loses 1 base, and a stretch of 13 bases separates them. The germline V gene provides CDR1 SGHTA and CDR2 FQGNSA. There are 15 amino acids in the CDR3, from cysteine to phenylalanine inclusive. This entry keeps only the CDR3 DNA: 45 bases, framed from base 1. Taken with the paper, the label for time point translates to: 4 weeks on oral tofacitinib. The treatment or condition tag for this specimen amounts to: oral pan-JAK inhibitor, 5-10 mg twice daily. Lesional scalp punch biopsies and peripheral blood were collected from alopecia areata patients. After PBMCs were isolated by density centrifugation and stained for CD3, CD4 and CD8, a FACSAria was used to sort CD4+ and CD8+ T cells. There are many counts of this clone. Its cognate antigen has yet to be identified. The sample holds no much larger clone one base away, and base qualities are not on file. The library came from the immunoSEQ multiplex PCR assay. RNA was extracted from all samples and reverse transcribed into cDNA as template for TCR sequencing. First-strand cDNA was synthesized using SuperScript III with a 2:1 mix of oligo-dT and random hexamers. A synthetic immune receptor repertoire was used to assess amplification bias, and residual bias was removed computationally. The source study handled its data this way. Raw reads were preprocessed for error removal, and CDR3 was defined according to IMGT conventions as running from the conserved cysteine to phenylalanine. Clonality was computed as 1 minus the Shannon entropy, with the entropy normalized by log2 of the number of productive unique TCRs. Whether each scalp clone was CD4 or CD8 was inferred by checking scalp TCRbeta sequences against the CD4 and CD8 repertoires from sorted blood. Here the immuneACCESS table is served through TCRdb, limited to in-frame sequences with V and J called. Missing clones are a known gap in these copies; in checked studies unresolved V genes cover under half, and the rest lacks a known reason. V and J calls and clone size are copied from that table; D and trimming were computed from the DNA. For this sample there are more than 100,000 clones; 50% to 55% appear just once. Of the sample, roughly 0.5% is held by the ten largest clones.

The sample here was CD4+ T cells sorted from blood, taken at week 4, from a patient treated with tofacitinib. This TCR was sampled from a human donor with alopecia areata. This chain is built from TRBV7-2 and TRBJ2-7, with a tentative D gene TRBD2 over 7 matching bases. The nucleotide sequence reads TGTGCCAGCAGCTTTCACGGGGGGCGGTCCTACGAGCAGTACTTC. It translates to CASSFHGGRSYEQYF.